A single sample gave rise to the 2 T cell receptor beta chains below, sequenced in a study of shared T cell receptors in the human thymus. Method: immunoSEQ multiplex PCR; TCRdb's copy keeps in-frame clones and lacks some. The sample carries more than 550,000 clones, around 87% recorded once. A further study also used this sample, focusing on human thymus T cells.

Sequenced: thymocytes. These receptors came from a boy under two years old with a congenital heart defect.

J is TRBJ2-1 and V is TRBV7-6, with 9 bases identical to TRBD2. The CDR3 consists of 20 residues. V gave up 2 bases and J gave up 9 bases; unmatched junction bases: 23. Germline CDR1 SGHVS, CDR2 FNYEAQ. Here the CDR3 DNA reads TGTGCCAGCAGCTTAACCAATATGCCCTTGAGCGGGGGGCCTCAAGGTGAGCAGTTCTTC. It codes for CASSLTNMPLSGGPQGEQFF.

The CDR3 reads CASTLHLLAGGQETQYF. The CDR3 DNA sequence: TGTGCCAGCACACTACACTTACTAGCGGGGGGTCAAGAGACCCAGTACTTC. This chain connects TRBV28 to TRBJ2-5; 12 bases are shared with TRBD2. CDR1 and CDR2 from the germline V gene are MDHEN and SYDVKM. V lost 7 bases, J lost 2 bases, and 11 bases stayed unmatched. The CDR3 sequence is 17 residues long.